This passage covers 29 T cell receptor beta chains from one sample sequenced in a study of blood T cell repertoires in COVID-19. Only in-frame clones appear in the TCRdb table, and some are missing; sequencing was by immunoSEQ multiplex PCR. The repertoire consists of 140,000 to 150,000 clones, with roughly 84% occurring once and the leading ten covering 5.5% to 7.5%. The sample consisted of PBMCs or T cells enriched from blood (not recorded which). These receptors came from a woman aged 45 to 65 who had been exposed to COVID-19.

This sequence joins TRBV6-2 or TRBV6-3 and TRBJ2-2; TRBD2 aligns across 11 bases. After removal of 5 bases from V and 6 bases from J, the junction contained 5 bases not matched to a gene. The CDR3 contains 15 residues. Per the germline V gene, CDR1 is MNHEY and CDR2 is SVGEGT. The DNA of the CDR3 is TGTGCCAGCAGTCGGACTAGCGGGTCGTCCGGGGAGCTGTTTTTT. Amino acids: CASSRTSGSSGELFF.

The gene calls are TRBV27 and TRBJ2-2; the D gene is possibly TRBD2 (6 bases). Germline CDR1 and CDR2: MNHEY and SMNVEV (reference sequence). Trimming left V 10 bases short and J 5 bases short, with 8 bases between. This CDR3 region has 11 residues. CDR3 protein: CATGVTGELFF. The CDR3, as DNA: TGTGCCACGGGGGTAACCGGGGAGCTGTTTTTT.

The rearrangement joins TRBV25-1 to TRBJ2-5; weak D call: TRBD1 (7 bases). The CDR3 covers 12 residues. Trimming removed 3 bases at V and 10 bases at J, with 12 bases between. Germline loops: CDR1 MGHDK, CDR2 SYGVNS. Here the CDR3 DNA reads TGTGCCAGCAGTGAGCAGGGGGAGGTCCAGTACTTC. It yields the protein CASSEQGEVQYF.

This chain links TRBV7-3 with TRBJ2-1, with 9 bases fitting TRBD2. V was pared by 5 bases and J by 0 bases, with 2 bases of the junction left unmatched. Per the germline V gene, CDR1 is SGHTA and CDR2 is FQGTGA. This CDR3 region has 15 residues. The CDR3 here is CASSAAGGSYNEQFF. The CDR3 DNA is TGTGCCAGCAGCGCAGCGGGAGGCTCCTACAATGAGCAGTTCTTC.

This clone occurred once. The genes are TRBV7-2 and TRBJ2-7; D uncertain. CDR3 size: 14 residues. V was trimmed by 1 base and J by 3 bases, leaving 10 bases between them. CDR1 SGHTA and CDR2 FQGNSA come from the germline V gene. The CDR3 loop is CASSLDSRFYEQYF. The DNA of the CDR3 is TGTGCCAGCAGCTTAGACTCGCGGTTCTACGAGCAGTACTTC. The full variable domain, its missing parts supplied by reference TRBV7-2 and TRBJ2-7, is GAGVSQSPSNKVTEKGKDVELRCDPISGHTALYWYRQSLGQGLEFLIYFQGNSAPDKSGLPSDRFSAERTGGSVSTLTIQRTQQEDSAVYLCASSLDSRFYEQYFGPGTRLTVT.

The CDR3 loop reads CATSDLYRGGEKLFF. DNA of the CDR3: TGTGCCACCAGTGATCTATACAGGGGCGGTGAAAAACTGTTTTTT. This sequence joins TRBV24-1 and TRBJ1-4; 7 bases match TRBD1. Germline V CDR1 and CDR2: KGHDR, SFDVKD. The CDR3 contains 15 residues. The V and J ends lost 3 bases and 7 bases, in that order; junction bases with no gene match: 7.

DNA for the CDR3: TGTGCCAGCAGACAACAGGCTACTGGGGCCAACGTCCTGACTTTC. Its protein product is CASRQQATGANVLTF. The V call is TRBV2, the J call TRBJ2-6; D is perhaps TRBD1 (5 bases). The CDR3 is made up of 15 amino acids. Trimming stripped 6 bases from V and 2 bases from J, with 11 bases between. Germline CDR1 and CDR2: SNHLY and FYNNEI.

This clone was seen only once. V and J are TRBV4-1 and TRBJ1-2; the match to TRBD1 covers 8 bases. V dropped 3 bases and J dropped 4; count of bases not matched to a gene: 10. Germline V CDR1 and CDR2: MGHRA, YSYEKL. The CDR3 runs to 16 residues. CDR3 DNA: TGCGCCAGCAGCCAGACACTAGTGGACAGGGCCTATGGCTACACCTTC. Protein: CASSQTLVDRAYGYTF.

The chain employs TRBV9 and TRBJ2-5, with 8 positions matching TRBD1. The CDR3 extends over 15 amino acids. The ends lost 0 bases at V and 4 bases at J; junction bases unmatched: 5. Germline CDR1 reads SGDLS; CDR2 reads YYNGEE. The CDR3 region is CASSVDDRGGETQYF. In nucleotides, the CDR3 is TGTGCCAGCAGCGTAGACGACAGGGGAGGAGAGACCCAGTACTTC.

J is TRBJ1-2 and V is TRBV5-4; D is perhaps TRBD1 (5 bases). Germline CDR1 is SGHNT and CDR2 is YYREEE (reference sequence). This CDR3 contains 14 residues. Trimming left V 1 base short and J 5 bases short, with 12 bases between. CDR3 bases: TGTGCCAGCAGCTTGCGGGGGGGTAATTATGGCTACACCTTC. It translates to CASSLRGGNYGYTF.

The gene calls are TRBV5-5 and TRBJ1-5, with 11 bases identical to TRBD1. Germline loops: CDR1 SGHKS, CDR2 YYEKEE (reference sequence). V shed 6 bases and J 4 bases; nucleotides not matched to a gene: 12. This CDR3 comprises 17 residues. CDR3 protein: CASTWGTGQGGNQPQHF. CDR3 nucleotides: TGTGCCAGCACCTGGGGGACGGGACAGGGGGGTAATCAGCCCCAGCATTTT.

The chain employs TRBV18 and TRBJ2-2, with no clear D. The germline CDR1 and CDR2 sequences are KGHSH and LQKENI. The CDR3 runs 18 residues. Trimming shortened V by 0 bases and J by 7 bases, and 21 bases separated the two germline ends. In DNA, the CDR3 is TGTGCCAGCTCACCACCGTATAGACGGATCCCAACAGACGGGGAGCTGTTTTTT. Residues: CASSPPYRRIPTDGELFF. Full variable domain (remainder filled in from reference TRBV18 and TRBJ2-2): NAGVMQNPRHLVRRRGQEARLRCSPMKGHSHVYWYRQLPEEGLKFMVYLQKENIIDESGMPKERFSAEFPKEGPSILRIQQVVRGDSAAYFCASSPPYRRIPTDGELFFGEGSRLTVL.

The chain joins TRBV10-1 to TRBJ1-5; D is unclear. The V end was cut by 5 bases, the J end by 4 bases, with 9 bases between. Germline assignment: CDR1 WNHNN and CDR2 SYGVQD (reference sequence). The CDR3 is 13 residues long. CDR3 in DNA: TGCGCCAGCAGTATCGGGGTGAATCAGCCCCAGCATTTT. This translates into CASSIGVNQPQHF.

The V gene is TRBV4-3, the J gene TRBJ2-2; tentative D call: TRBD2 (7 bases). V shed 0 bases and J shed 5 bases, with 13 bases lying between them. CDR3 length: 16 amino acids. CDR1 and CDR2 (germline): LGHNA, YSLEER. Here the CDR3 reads CASSQDMGGLTGELFF. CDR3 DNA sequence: TGCGCCAGCAGCCAAGATATGGGGGGGCTTACCGGGGAGCTGTTTTTT.

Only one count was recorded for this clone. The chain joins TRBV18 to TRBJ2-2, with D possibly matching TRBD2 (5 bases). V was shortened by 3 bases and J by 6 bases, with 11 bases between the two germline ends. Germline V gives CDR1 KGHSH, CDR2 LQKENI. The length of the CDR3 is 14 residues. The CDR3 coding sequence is TGTGCCAGCTCACCGATGGGGAGAGCCGGGGAGCTGTTTTTT. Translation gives CASSPMGRAGELFF. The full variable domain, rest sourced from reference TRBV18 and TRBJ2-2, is NAGVMQNPRHLVRRRGQEARLRCSPMKGHSHVYWYRQLPEEGLKFMVYLQKENIIDESGMPKERFSAEFPKEGPSILRIQQVVRGDSAAYFCASSPMGRAGELFFGEGSRLTVL.

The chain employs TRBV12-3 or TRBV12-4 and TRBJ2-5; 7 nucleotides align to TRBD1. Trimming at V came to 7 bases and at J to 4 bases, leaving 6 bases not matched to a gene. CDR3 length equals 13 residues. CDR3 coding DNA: TGTGCCAGCACTACAGGGGTGGGAGAGACCCAGTACTTC. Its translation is CASTTGVGETQYF.

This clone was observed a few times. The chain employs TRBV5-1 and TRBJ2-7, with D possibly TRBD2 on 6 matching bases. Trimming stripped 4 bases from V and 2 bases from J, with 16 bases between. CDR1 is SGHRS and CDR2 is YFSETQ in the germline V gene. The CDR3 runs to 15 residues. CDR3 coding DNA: TGCGCCAGCAGCCCCGGGAGCAGGGTTCCCTACGAGCAGTACTTC. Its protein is CASSPGSRVPYEQYF.

Here the CDR3 DNA reads TGTGCCAGCAGTTTAAAAGGGGGTAATTCACCCCTCCACTTT. It translates to CASSLKGGNSPLHF. This chain links TRBV27 with TRBJ1-6; a possible D gene is TRBD1 (6 bases). Between the trimmed V and J ends, which lost 2 bases and 6 bases, there was a span of 8 bases. CDR1 is MNHEY and CDR2 is SMNVEV in the germline V gene (reference sequence). The CDR3 covers 14 residues.

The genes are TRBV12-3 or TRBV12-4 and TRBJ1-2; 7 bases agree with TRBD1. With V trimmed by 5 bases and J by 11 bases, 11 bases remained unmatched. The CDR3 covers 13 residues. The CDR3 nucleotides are TGTGCCAGCAGTCCAGGGGGGCGTTTGGGGTACACCTTC. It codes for CASSPGGRLGYTF.

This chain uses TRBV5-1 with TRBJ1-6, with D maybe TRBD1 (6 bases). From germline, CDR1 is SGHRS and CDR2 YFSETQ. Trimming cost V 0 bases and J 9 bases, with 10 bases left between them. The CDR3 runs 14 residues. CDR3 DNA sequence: TGCGCCAGCAGCTTGGCGGGCAGGGGTTCACCCCTCCACTTT. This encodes CASSLAGRGSPLHF.

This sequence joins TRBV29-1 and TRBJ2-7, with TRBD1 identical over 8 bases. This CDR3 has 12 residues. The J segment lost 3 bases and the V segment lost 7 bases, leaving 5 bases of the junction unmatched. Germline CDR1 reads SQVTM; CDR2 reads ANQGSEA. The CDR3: CSARQGSYEQYF. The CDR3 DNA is TGCAGCGCTAGACAGGGGAGCTACGAGCAGTACTTC.

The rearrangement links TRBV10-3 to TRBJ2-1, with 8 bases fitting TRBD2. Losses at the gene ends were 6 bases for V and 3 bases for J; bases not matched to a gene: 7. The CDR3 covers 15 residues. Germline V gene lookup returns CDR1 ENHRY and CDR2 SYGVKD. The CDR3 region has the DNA TGTGCCATCAGGATCAAGCGGGGGCTCTACAATGAGCAGTTCTTC. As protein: CAIRIKRGLYNEQFF.

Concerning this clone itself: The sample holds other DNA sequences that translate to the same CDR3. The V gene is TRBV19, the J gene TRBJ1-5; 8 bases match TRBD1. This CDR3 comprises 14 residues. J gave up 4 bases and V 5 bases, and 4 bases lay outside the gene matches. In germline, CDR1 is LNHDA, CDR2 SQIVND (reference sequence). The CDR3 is CASSGQGTNQPQHF. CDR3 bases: TGTGCCAGTAGTGGACAGGGAACGAATCAGCCCCAGCATTTT.

The CDR3 sequence is CASSLGDRLLYGYTF. The CDR3 coding sequence is TGTGCCAGCAGCTTAGGGGACAGGTTACTCTATGGCTACACCTTC. The V call is TRBV7-9, the J call TRBJ1-2, with 8 bases fitting TRBD1. The germline CDR1 and CDR2 sequences are SEHNR and FQNEAQ (reference sequence). The CDR3 is 15 residues long. The V and J ends lost 1 base and 4 bases, in that order; junction bases with no gene match: 5.

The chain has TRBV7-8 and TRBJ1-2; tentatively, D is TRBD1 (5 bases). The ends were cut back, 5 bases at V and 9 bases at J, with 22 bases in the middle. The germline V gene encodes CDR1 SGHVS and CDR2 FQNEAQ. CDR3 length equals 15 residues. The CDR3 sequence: CASSPRVHTVWSYTF. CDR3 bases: TGTGCCAGCAGCCCCAGGGTGCATACGGTATGGAGCTACACCTTC.

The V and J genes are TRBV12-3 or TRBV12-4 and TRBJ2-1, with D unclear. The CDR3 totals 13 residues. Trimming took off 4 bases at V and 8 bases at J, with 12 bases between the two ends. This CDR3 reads CASSSDSADEQFF. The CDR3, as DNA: TGTGCCAGCAGTTCCGACTCGGCCGATGAGCAGTTCTTC.

The CDR3, as DNA: TGTGCCAGTAGTATCGGCGGGCAGGCGGAAAAACTGTTTTTT. Protein: CASSIGGQAEKLFF. The chain employs TRBV19 and TRBJ1-4, with D unresolved. Trimming took off 3 bases at V and 8 bases at J, with 13 bases between the two ends. Germline V lookup: CDR1 LNHDA, CDR2 SQIVND (reference sequence). The CDR3 sequence is 14 residues long.

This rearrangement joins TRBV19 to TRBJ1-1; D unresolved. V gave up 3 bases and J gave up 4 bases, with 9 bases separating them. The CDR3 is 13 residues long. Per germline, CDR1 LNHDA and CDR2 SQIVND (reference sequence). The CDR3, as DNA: TGTGCCAGTAGTATTCCGGGGAGCACTGAAGCTTTCTTT. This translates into CASSIPGSTEAFF.

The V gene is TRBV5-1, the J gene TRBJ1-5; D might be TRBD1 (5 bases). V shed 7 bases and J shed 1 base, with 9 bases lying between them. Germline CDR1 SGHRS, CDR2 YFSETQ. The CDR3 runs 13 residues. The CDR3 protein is CASPRQSNQPQHF. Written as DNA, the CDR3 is TGCGCCAGCCCCCGACAGAGCAATCAGCCCCAGCATTTT.